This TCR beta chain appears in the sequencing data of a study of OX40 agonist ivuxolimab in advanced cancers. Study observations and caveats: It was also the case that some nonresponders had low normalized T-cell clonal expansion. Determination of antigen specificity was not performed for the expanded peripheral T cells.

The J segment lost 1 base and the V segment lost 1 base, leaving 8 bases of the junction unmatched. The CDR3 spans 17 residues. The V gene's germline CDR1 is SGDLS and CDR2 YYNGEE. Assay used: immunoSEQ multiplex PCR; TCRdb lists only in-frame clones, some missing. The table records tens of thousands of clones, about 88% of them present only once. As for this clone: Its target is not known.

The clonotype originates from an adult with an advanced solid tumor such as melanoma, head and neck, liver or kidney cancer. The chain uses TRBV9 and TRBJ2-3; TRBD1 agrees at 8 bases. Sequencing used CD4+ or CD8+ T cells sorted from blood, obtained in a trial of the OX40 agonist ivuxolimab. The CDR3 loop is CASSVTPGTGGTDTQYF. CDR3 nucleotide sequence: TGTGCCAGCAGCGTAACCCCCGGGACAGGCGGCACAGATACGCAGTATTTT.